This T cell receptor (beta chain) appears in the sequencing data of a study of tumor-infiltrating lymphocytes in primary liver carcinoma. This clonotype was counted once. The junction differs from germline at one of its ends, possibly a read error. Germline V gene lookup returns CDR1 MDHEN and CDR2 SYDVKM. This CDR3 spans 14 amino acids. Unsorted whole blood supplied the RNA, and germline DNA was extracted too. It was before surgery that four milliliters of peripheral blood were collected. Making TCR beta cDNA involved approximately 520 ng total RNA and a constant-region primer. Employing slightly modified ARM-PCR, three nested multiplex PCR rounds were run, and these gave rise to the TCR beta libraries. Both of the initial two PCR rounds ran for about 11 cycles and employed TRBV1-TRBV30 forward primers alongside a C-beta reverse primer. TCRdb reprocessed the multiplex PCR reads with MiXCR, giving one entry per CDR3 protein. The sample lists about 210,000 distinct CDR3 sequences, roughly 61% seen once, with roughly 7% in the top ten.

The source is a woman aged 60-75 years with primary liver carcinoma and hepatitis B virus infection. The sequenced sample was peripheral blood. The genes are TRBV28 and TRBJ2-7; D is tentatively TRBD1 or TRBD2 (5 bases each). CDR3 DNA sequence: TGTGCCAGCAGTCTCAGACACGGCAGGGACGAGCAGTGCTTC. It translates to CASSLRHGRDEQCF.